Following are 21 T cell receptor beta chains from one sample sequenced in a study of T cell responses to AZD1222 COVID-19 vaccine (dated by TCRdb to 2020 to 2023). The label giving this sample's time point can be read as: baseline before first vaccination. In the paper's terms, the treatment or condition label means: meningococcal conjugate vaccine given as trial control. Library method: the immunoSEQ multiplex PCR assay. TCRdb's version of the immuneACCESS table is confined to in-frame rearrangements and falls short of the full clone set. An unresolved V gene accounts for under half of the shortfall where checked; the remainder is of unknown origin. For this sample there are more than 95,000 clones; more than 85% appear just once. The top ten clonotypes cover 8.5% to 14% of the sample. This sample comprised peripheral blood, obtained on day 0 of MenACWY control vaccination. These receptor sequences come from an adult in good health.

The rearrangement links TRBV6-5 to TRBJ1-1, with TRBD1 matching 7 bases. Losses at the gene ends were 8 bases for V and 0 bases for J; bases not matched to a gene: 3. CDR3 length equals 13 residues. CDR1 is MNHEY and CDR2 is SVGAGI in the germline V gene. The DNA for the CDR3 is TGTGCCAGCGGACAGGTTCTGAACACTGAAGCTTTCTTT. This translates into CASGQVLNTEAFF.

The chain employs TRBV10-3 and TRBJ2-1; tentative D call: TRBD2 (5 bases). The CDR3 length is 12 residues. CDR1 and CDR2 from the germline V gene are ENHRY and SYGVKD. Trimming took off 3 bases at V and 10 bases at J, with 10 bases between the two ends. CDR3: CAISDGVWEQFF. CDR3 nucleotides: TGTGCCATCAGTGACGGGGTATGGGAGCAGTTCTTC.

The chain carries TRBV11-3 and TRBJ2-7; possible D gene TRBD2, 5 bases. The CDR3 is 15 residues long. The V and J ends lost 3 bases and 5 bases respectively, with 17 bases between them. In germline, CDR1 is SGHNT, CDR2 YENEEA. CDR3 loop: CASSLFPVPGNEQYF. For the CDR3, the DNA is TGTGCCAGCAGCTTGTTTCCAGTCCCCGGGAACGAGCAGTACTTC.

The chain is built from TRBV2 and TRBJ1-1; no clear D. In germline, CDR1 is SNHLY, CDR2 FYNNEI. V was clipped by 6 bases and J by 11 bases, with 16 bases between them. The CDR3 length is 12 residues. The CDR3 nucleotides are TGTGCCAGCAGGGCCGAGCATGGGGTCGCTTTCTTT. Its translation: CASRAEHGVAFF.

The table lists this clone with a few counts. The chain links TRBV5-4 to TRBJ2-3; 11 bases line up with TRBD2. The CDR3 extends over 15 amino acids. Germline V gene lookup returns CDR1 SGHNT and CDR2 YYREEE (reference sequence). Trimming cost V 1 base and J 6 bases; bases outside gene matches: 4. In nucleotides, the CDR3 is TGTGCCAGCAGCTTGAAACTAGCGGGAGCGGATACGCAGTATTTT. It is translated as CASSLKLAGADTQYF.

This clone was seen only once. The rearrangement joins TRBV5-1 to TRBJ2-5; TRBD2 might be the D (6 bases). The CDR3 is 16 residues long. Looked up from germline, CDR1 is SGHRS and CDR2 is YFSETQ. V lost 0 bases, J lost 1 base, and 13 bases lay in between. The CDR3 is CASSLGASGAQETQYF. The DNA for the CDR3 is TGCGCCAGCAGCTTGGGGGCCTCGGGAGCCCAAGAGACCCAGTACTTC.

The chain links TRBV2 to TRBJ2-7, with 9 bases aligning to TRBD2. This CDR3 has 15 amino acids. The germline CDR1 and CDR2 sequences are SNHLY and FYNNEI. Trimming cost V 5 bases and J 5 bases; bases outside gene matches: 10. CDR3 bases: TGTGCCAGCAGTTTAGTCTTAGCGGGAGCCCACGAGCAGTACTTC. Its translation: CASSLVLAGAHEQYF.

J is TRBJ1-5 and V is TRBV28, with D perhaps TRBD1 (6 bases). V lost 3 bases, J lost 6 bases, and 15 bases lay in between. This CDR3 contains 15 residues. Germline CDR1 MDHEN, CDR2 SYDVKM. CDR3 nucleotides: TGTGCCAGCAGTTTTCAGGGTACAGGGCTTCAGCCCCAGCATTTT. It yields the protein CASSFQGTGLQPQHF.

The rearrangement joins TRBV4-3 to TRBJ1-2, with D perhaps matching TRBD1 (5 bases). The CDR3 spans 14 residues. V shed 1 base and J shed 0 bases, with 6 bases lying between them. Germline assignment: CDR1 LGHNA and CDR2 YSLEER. As DNA, the CDR3 is TGCGCCAGCAGCCAAGGGGACCCTAACTATGGCTACACCTTC. As protein: CASSQGDPNYGYTF.

The rearrangement uses TRBV3-1 (or the pseudogene TRBV3-2) and TRBJ2-3; 14 bases agree with TRBD2. Germline V CDR1 and CDR2: LGHDT, YNNKEL (reference sequence). This CDR3 has 17 residues. J lost 3 bases, V lost 6 bases, and 8 bases had no gene match. CDR3 loop: CASSNGTSGSYTDTQYF. The CDR3 DNA reads TGTGCCAGCAGTAACGGGACTAGCGGGAGTTATACAGATACGCAGTATTTT.

This sequence joins TRBV7-2 and TRBJ2-1, with 7 positions matching TRBD1. Germline CDR1 SGHTA, CDR2 FQGNSA. J gave up 5 bases and V 4 bases, and 2 bases lay outside the gene matches. The CDR3 sequence is 13 residues long. CDR3 amino acids: CASSSGQHNEQFF. The CDR3 bases are TGTGCCAGCAGCTCGGGACAGCACAATGAGCAGTTCTTC.

The chain links TRBV11-1 to TRBJ1-1; the D is unclear. From germline, CDR1 is SGHAT and CDR2 FQDESV (reference sequence). This CDR3 has 16 residues. V was clipped by 2 bases and J by 0 bases, with 13 bases between them. CDR3 in amino acids: CASSLKRARMNTEAFF. Here the CDR3 DNA reads TGTGCCAGCAGCTTAAAGAGGGCCCGTATGAACACTGAAGCTTTCTTT.

The genes are TRBV6-5 and TRBJ1-1; a possible D gene is TRBD1 (6 bases). Between the trimmed V and J ends, which lost 10 bases and 0 bases, there was a span of 15 bases. The CDR3 consists of 14 residues. Germline V gene sequence: CDR1 MNHEY, CDR2 SVGAGI. The CDR3 DNA reads as TGTGCCATTGGGAGGGGGGGCATGAACACTGAAGCTTTCTTT. Translation: CAIGRGGMNTEAFF.

This chain uses TRBV19 with TRBJ1-5; a possible D gene is TRBD1 (6 bases). V lost 2 bases, J lost 7 bases, and 15 bases lay in between. The CDR3 has 15 residues. The germline gives CDR1 LNHDA, CDR2 SQIVND (reference sequence). The CDR3 sequence: CASSIRPGHQQPQHF. CDR3 DNA: TGTGCCAGTAGTATAAGACCGGGACACCAGCAGCCCCAGCATTTT. Full variable domain (missing parts from reference TRBV19 and TRBJ1-5): DGGITQSPKYLFRKEGQNVTLSCEQNLNHDAMYWYRQDPGQGLRLIYYSQIVNDFQKGDIAEGYSVSREKKESFPLTVTSAQKNPTAFYLCASSIRPGHQQPQHFGDGTRLSIL.

This CDR3 is CASSLAGRNQETQYF. The CDR3 nucleotides read TGTGCCAGCAGCTTGGCGGGCAGAAACCAAGAGACCCAGTACTTC. V and J are TRBV5-4 and TRBJ2-5; D is undetermined. The CDR3 spans 15 residues. Trimming stripped 0 bases from V and 0 bases from J, with 9 bases between. Germline V CDR1 and CDR2: SGHNT, YYREEE (reference sequence).

V is TRBV7-9 and J is TRBJ1-3, with no clear D. V was clipped by 8 bases and J by 0 bases, with 5 bases between them. This CDR3 is built from 12 residues. Germline V gene data show CDR1 as SEHNR and CDR2 as FQNEAQ (reference sequence). CDR3 DNA sequence: TGTGCCAGCTCTCCCTCTGGAAACACCATATATTTT. Residues: CASSPSGNTIYF. The variable domain in full, with the rest retrieved from reference TRBV7-9 and TRBJ1-3, is DTGVSQNPRHKITKRGQNVTFRCDPISEHNRLYWYRQTLGQGPEFLTYFQNEAQLEKSRLLSDRFSAERPKGSFSTLEIQRTEQGDSAMYLCASSPSGNTIYFGEGSWLTVV.

The chain employs TRBV29-1 and TRBJ1-1, with 7 bases aligning to TRBD1. The germline CDR1 and CDR2 sequences are SQVTM and ANQGSEA. The junction had 10 bases not matched to a gene; V was cut back by 6 bases and J by 3 bases. The CDR3 is 14 residues long. In DNA form, the CDR3 reads TGCAGCGTCACGACAGGGAAGTGGGACACTGAAGCTTTCTTT. It codes for CSVTTGKWDTEAFF. The full variable domain, its missing parts supplied by reference TRBV29-1 and TRBJ1-1, is SAVISQKPSRDICQRGTSLTIQCQVDSQVTMMFWYRQQPGQSLTLIATANQGSEATYESGFVIDKFPISRPNLTFSTLTVSNMSPEDSSIYLCSVTTGKWDTEAFFGQGTRLTVV.

The V and J genes are TRBV5-1 and TRBJ2-7; 10 bases fit TRBD2. Unmatched junction bases numbered 8, after V lost 0 bases and J lost 2 bases. CDR1 is SGHRS, CDR2 YFSETQ, per germline. The CDR3 spans 17 residues. The CDR3 nucleotides read TGCGCCAGCAGCTTGGTACACTTAGCGGGAGGTACCTACGAGCAGTACTTC. This gives the protein CASSLVHLAGGTYEQYF.

The CDR3 DNA reads TGTGCCAGCAGCTTGGGACGGGAGGGCACCGGGGAGCTGTTTTTT. Protein sequence: CASSLGREGTGELFF. J is TRBJ2-2 and V is TRBV11-3; 8 bases are shared with TRBD2. Germline V gives CDR1 SGHNT, CDR2 YENEEA. This CDR3 has 15 residues. V lost 3 bases, J lost 4 bases, and 4 bases stayed unmatched.

The V and J genes are TRBV7-8 and TRBJ1-1; D is possibly TRBD1 (5 bases). CDR1 SGHVS and CDR2 FQNEAQ come from the germline V gene. Trimming pared 3 bases from V and 5 bases from J, leaving 13 bases between. This CDR3 comprises 14 residues. The CDR3: CASSFGGSRTEAFF. CDR3 coding DNA: TGTGCCAGCAGCTTCGGGGGTTCTCGGACTGAAGCTTTCTTT.

V is TRBV14 and J is TRBJ2-1; 9 nucleotides line up with TRBD2. V lost 0 bases and J lost 12; bases outside the gene matches: 12. The CDR3 is made up of 16 amino acids. Looked up from germline, CDR1 is SGHDN and CDR2 is FVKESK. The CDR3 region is CASSQDSSGRKFGQFF. Here the CDR3 DNA reads TGTGCCAGCAGCCAAGATTCAAGCGGGAGGAAATTCGGGCAGTTCTTC.